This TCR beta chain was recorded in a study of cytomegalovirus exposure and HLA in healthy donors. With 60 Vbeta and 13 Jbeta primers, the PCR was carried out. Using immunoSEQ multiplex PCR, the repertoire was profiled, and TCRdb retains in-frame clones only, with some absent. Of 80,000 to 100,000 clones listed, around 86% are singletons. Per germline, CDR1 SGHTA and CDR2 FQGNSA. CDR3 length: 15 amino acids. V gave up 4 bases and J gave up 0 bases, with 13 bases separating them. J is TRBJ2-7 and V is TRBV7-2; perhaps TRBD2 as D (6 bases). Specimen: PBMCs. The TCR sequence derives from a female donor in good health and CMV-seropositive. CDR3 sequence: CASSWGDQSSYEQYF. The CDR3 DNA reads TGTGCCAGCAGCTGGGGGGACCAAAGCTCCTACGAGCAGTACTTC.